This TCR beta chain was sequenced for a study of cytomegalovirus exposure and HLA in healthy donors. In germline, CDR1 is SGDLS, CDR2 YYNGEE. The V end was cut by 0 bases, the J end by 0 bases, with 7 bases between. The CDR3 runs to 16 residues. Concerning this clone itself: The antigen is unknown.

A multiplex PCR was run with 60 Vbeta primers and 13 Jbeta primers. The repertoire was sequenced with immunoSEQ multiplex PCR; TCRdb's copy has only in-frame clones and lacks some. The repertoire holds around 150,000 clones, with approximately 75% as singletons. The study's findings and limits: In vitro checks showed that a few CMV-associated chains really do target CMV antigens. Further analysis, carried out later, found HLA-associated TCR beta chains more clonally expanded than equally common other chains. Follow-up analysis seemed to connect common viral pathogens with several of the most significant clusters identified.

Sequencing was performed on PBMCs. This TCR was sampled from a man aged 25 to 40 in good health and CMV-seropositive. The genes are TRBV9 and TRBJ1-6; no clear D gene. The CDR3 is CASSVDRSSYNSPLHF. The CDR3 nucleotides read TGTGCCAGCAGCGTAGATAGGAGCTCCTATAATTCACCCCTCCACTTT.